One and the same sample provided the 17 T cell receptor beta chains below, sequenced in a study of blood T cell repertoires in COVID-19. TCRdb keeps only in-frame clones here, not all; method: immunoSEQ multiplex PCR. The sample lists around 340,000 clones, around 82% seen once, with around 3% in the top ten. Sequencing was done on a sample of peripheral blood. The receptors originated from a man aged 30-40 years with active or convalescent COVID-19.

This rearrangement joins TRBV7-3 to TRBJ2-7, with TRBD1 identical over 8 bases. The V gene's germline CDR1 is SGHTA and CDR2 FQGTGA. CDR3 length: 14 residues. V lost 2 bases, J lost 5 bases, and 5 bases stayed unmatched. As DNA, the CDR3 is TGTGCCAGCAGCTTATGGGGACAGGACCACGAGCAGTACTTC. It translates to CASSLWGQDHEQYF.

This clone was recorded only once. This chain uses TRBV28 with TRBJ1-1; maybe TRBD1 (6 bases). In germline, CDR1 is MDHEN, CDR2 SYDVKM. CDR3 size: 16 residues. The germline V and J ends were trimmed by 2 bases and 0 bases, with 13 bases remaining between them. The CDR3 protein is CASSLGQPPMNTEAFF. The CDR3 bases are TGTGCCAGCAGTTTAGGACAGCCCCCCATGAACACTGAAGCTTTCTTT.

This chain uses TRBV24-1 with TRBJ1-2; 12 nucleotides align to TRBD1. The CDR3 runs to 18 residues. The germline V gene has CDR1 KGHDR and CDR2 SFDVKD. V was pared by 5 bases and J by 3 bases, with 12 bases of the junction left unmatched. CDR3 nucleotide sequence: TGTGCCACCAGTGGCTTCGGGACAGGGGGCGGGAGGGACTATGGCTACACCTTC. Translating gives CATSGFGTGGGRDYGYTF.

The chain is built from TRBV7-9 and TRBJ1-2; tentative D call: TRBD1 (5 bases). Germline lookup yields CDR1 SEHNR and CDR2 FQNEAQ (reference sequence). The CDR3 loop spans 11 amino acids. V lost 5 bases, J lost 7 bases, and 8 bases lay in between. The CDR3 DNA reads as TGTGCCAGCAGCCGGACATCTGGCTACACCTTC. Protein sequence: CASSRTSGYTF.

This clone has a handful of counts. This chain uses TRBV7-6 with TRBJ2-7; no reliable D call. V lost 0 bases and J 0 bases, leaving 9 bases between the germline ends. The CDR3 is 15 residues long. CDR1 and CDR2 (germline): SGHVS, FNYEAQ. CDR3 DNA sequence: TGTGCCAGCAGCTTAGCGAGCACTTTCTCCTACGAGCAGTACTTC. Residues: CASSLASTFSYEQYF. Full variable domain (outside the CDR3, taken from reference TRBV7-6 and TRBJ2-7): GAGVSQSPRYKVTKRGQDVALRCDPISGHVSLYWYRQALGQGPEFLTYFNYEAQQDKSGLPNDRFSAERPEGSISTLTIQRTEQRDSAMYRCASSLASTFSYEQYFGPGTRLTVT.

The chain carries TRBV9 and TRBJ2-5; 7 positions agree with TRBD1. J lost 1 base, V lost 1 base, and 7 bases had no gene match. The CDR3 extends over 16 amino acids. Per the germline V gene, CDR1 is SGDLS and CDR2 is YYNGEE. CDR3 nucleotide sequence: TGTGCCAGCAGCGTATCAGGGGGTCCCCCCCAAGAGACCCAGTACTTC. Its protein product is CASSVSGGPPQETQYF.

This clone was detected only a few times. V usage is TRBV28 and J usage is TRBJ1-5, with 8 bases fitting TRBD1. V lost 6 bases to trimming and J lost 4 bases; unmatched junction nucleotides: 14. Germline V gene lookup returns CDR1 MDHEN and CDR2 SYDVKM. This CDR3 region has 17 residues. CDR3 DNA: TGTGCCAGCAGACCATGGGGGGGAGGGACAGGAAATCAGCCCCAGCATTTT. It codes for CASRPWGGGTGNQPQHF.

The gene calls are TRBV15 and TRBJ2-1, with TRBD2 identical over 11 bases. This CDR3 is built from 16 residues. Germline-derived CDR1 and CDR2 are LNHNV and YYDKDF (reference sequence). V was clipped by 1 base and J by 6 bases; unmatched bases: 5. CDR3 loop: CATSRGPGLAVNEQFF. DNA of the CDR3: TGTGCCACCAGCAGAGGGCCGGGACTAGCGGTCAATGAGCAGTTCTTC. Supplemented by reference TRBV15 and TRBJ2-1, the full variable domain reads DAMVIQNPRYQVTQFGKPVTLSCSQTLNHNVMYWYQQKSSQAPKLLFHYYDKDFNNEADTPDNFQSRRPNTSFCFLDIRSPGLGDTAMYLCATSRGPGLAVNEQFFGPGTRLTVL.

This clone has a single count. The V and J genes are TRBV30 and TRBJ1-6, with 7 positions matching TRBD1. J was trimmed by 6 bases and V by 5 bases; bases with no gene match: 10. The CDR3 runs to 15 residues. Germline V gene lookup returns CDR1 GTSNPN and CDR2 SVGIG (reference sequence). In nucleotides, the CDR3 is TGTGCCTGGCTGAGTCCGGACAGGCCTAATTCACCCCTCCACTTT. It translates to CAWLSPDRPNSPLHF.

V is TRBV5-4 and J is TRBJ1-4; no clear D gene. The V gene lost 4 bases and the J gene lost 8 bases, with 18 bases spanning the gap. The CDR3 totals 15 residues. Per germline, CDR1 SGHNT and CDR2 YYREEE (reference sequence). The CDR3 reads CASSNAGGRQEKLFF. Here the CDR3 DNA reads TGTGCCAGCAGCAACGCGGGCGGCCGTCAGGAAAAACTGTTTTTT.

V usage is TRBV19 and J usage is TRBJ2-2; the D gene is possibly TRBD1 (5 bases). Per germline, CDR1 LNHDA and CDR2 SQIVND (reference sequence). This CDR3 has 13 amino acids. With 4 bases removed from V and 7 bases from J, the gap between germline ends came to 10 bases. DNA of the CDR3: TGTGCCAGTAGTACAGGGTATGGCGGGGAGCTGTTTTTT. Its translation: CASSTGYGGELFF.

The genes are TRBV27 and TRBJ2-7, with 7 bases aligning to TRBD1. This CDR3 contains 14 residues. Germline V gives CDR1 MNHEY, CDR2 SMNVEV (reference sequence). The J segment lost 3 bases and the V segment lost 0 bases, leaving 2 bases of the junction unmatched. CDR3 DNA sequence: TGTGCCAGCAGTTTATCAGGGGGCTTCTACGAGCAGTACTTC. It encodes CASSLSGGFYEQYF.

The chain couples TRBV30 to TRBJ2-1; 9 nucleotides line up with TRBD1. V was pared by 0 bases and J by 5 bases, with 5 bases of the junction left unmatched. The CDR3 has 15 residues. Germline V gene sequence: CDR1 GTSNPN, CDR2 SVGIG (reference sequence). CDR3 DNA sequence: TGTGCCTGGAGTGTTTGGACAGGGGATAACAATGAGCAGTTCTTC. It encodes CAWSVWTGDNNEQFF. The complete variable domain, with remaining parts taken from reference TRBV30 and TRBJ2-1, reads SQTIHQWPATLVQPVGSPLSLECTVEGTSNPNLYWYRQAAGRGLQLLFYSVGIGQISSEVPQNLSASRPQDRQFILSSKKLLLSDSGFYLCAWSVWTGDNNEQFFGPGTRLTVL.

The chain is built from TRBV5-4 and TRBJ2-1, with 11 bases identical to TRBD2. Germline V CDR1 and CDR2: SGHNT, YYREEE (reference sequence). This CDR3 is built from 16 residues. The V and J ends lost 4 bases and 3 bases, in that order; junction bases with no gene match: 6. DNA for the CDR3: TGTGCCAGCAGCGCCGCTAGCGGGGGGCACTACAATGAGCAGTTCTTC. It yields the protein CASSAASGGHYNEQFF.

Here the CDR3 reads CSVDQGMNTEAFF. Here the CDR3 DNA reads TGCAGCGTTGATCAGGGGATGAACACTGAAGCTTTCTTT. This rearrangement joins TRBV29-1 to TRBJ1-1; D perhaps matches TRBD1 (6 bases). V shed 3 bases and J shed 0 bases, with 8 bases lying between them. The length of the CDR3 is 13 residues. CDR1 is SQVTM and CDR2 is ANQGSEA in the germline V gene.

The V call is TRBV7-9, the J call TRBJ2-1, with 9 bases lining up with TRBD1. CDR3 length: 15 residues. Germline CDR1 and CDR2: SEHNR and FQNEAQ (reference sequence). The J segment lost 8 bases and the V segment lost 5 bases, leaving 10 bases of the junction unmatched. The CDR3 here is CASSTGTGRLDEQFF. In DNA, the CDR3 is TGTGCCAGCAGCACCGGGACAGGGAGGTTAGATGAGCAGTTCTTC. Drawing the rest from reference TRBV7-9 and TRBJ2-1, the complete variable domain is DTGVSQNPRHKITKRGQNVTFRCDPISEHNRLYWYRQTLGQGPEFLTYFQNEAQLEKSRLLSDRFSAERPKGSFSTLEIQRTEQGDSAMYLCASSTGTGRLDEQFFGPGTRLTVL.

This clone was counted a few times. V gene TRBV6-6 combines with J gene TRBJ2-1; a weak D match, TRBD2 (5 bases). Between the trimmed V and J ends, which lost 6 bases and 5 bases, there was a span of 20 bases. Germline V gives CDR1 MNHNY, CDR2 SVGAGI (reference sequence). This CDR3 contains 16 residues. This chain's CDR3 is CASRSPGERNNNEQFF. The CDR3 nucleotides read TGTGCCAGCAGATCCCCCGGAGAGCGGAACAACAATGAGCAGTTCTTC.